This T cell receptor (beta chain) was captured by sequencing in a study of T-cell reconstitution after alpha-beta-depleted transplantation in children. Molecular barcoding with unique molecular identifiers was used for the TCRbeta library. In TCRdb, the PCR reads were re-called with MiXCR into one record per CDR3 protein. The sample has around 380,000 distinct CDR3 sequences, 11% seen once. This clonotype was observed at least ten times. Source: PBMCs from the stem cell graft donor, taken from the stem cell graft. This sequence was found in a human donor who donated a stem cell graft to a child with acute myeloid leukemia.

In DNA form, the CDR3 reads TGTGCCAGCAGCCTAGCGGGGGGCGGGACTTTCTTC. This encodes CASSLAGGGTFF. The rearrangement joins TRBV12-3 or TRBV12-4 to TRBJ2-1, with TRBD2 identical over 11 bases. CDR3 size: 12 residues. V gave up 6 bases and J gave up 16 bases; unmatched junction bases: 8.